This TCR beta chain was sequenced in a study of blood T cells in healthy people across ages. Findings and caveats of the study: Researchers said unsorted PBMCs prevented a conclusive naive versus antigen-experienced comparison. Higher diversity, along with more naive CD4+ cells, distinguished long-lived donors from aged donors. Changes in expanded clonotypes were possibly confounded, as the CMV status of donors was unknown. It was held that diversity estimates obtained from one million T cells represented underestimates.

With V trimmed by 2 bases and J by 7 bases, 6 bases remained unmatched. Germline V gene data show CDR1 as MNHNS and CDR2 as SASEGT. The CDR3 is 15 amino acids. This clonotype was detected ten times or more. The antigen remains unidentified. Together with a sample-barcoded 5' primer, a J-beta primer mix was included in a second PCR lasting about 7 to 11 cycles. One entry per CDR3 protein, called by TCRdb with MiXCR from the 5' RACE reads. The sample carries roughly 1,700,000 distinct CDR3 sequences, 28% recorded once. The sequence came from a woman between 25 and 40 years old in good health. Sequenced input: blood. The V and J genes are TRBV6-1 and TRBJ2-7; TRBD2 matches at 12 bases. CDR3 region: CASSERTSGNGEQYF. In DNA, the CDR3 is TGTGCCAGCAGTGAACGGACTAGCGGGAATGGGGAGCAGTACTTC.